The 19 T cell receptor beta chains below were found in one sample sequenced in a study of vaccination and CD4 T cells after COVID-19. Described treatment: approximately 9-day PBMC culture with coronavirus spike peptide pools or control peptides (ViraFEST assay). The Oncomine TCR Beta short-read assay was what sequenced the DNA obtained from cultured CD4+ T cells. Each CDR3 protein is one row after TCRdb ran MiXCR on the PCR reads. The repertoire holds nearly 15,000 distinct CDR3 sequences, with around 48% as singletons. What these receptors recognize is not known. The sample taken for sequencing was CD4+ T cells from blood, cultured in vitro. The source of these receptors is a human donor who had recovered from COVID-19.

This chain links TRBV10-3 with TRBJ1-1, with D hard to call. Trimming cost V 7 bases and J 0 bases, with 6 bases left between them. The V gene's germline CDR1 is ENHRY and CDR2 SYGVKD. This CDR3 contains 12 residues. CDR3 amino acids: CAIIVVNTEAFF. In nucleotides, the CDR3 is TGTGCCATCATCGTAGTGAACACTGAAGCTTTCTTT.

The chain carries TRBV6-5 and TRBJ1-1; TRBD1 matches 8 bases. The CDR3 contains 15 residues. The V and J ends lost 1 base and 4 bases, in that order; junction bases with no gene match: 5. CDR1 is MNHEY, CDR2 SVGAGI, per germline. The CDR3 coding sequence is TGTGCCAGCAGTTACTACGCCACAGGGGGCACTGAAGCTTTCTTT. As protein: CASSYYATGGTEAFF.

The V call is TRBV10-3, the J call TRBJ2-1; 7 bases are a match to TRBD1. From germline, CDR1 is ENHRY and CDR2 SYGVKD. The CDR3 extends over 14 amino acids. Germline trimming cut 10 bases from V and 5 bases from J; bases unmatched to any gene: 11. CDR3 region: CATRKTGTDNEQFF. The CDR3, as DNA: TGTGCCACAAGGAAAACCGGGACAGACAATGAGCAGTTCTTC.

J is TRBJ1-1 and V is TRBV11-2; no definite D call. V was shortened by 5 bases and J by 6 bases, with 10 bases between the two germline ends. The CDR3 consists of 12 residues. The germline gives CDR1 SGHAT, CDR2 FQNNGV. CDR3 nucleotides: TGTGCCAGCAGCCTTTCAGAATCTGAAGCTTTCTTT. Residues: CASSLSESEAFF. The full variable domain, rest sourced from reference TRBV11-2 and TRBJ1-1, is EAGVAQSPRYKIIEKRQSVAFWCNPISGHATLYWYQQILGQGPKLLIQFQNNGVVDDSQLPKDRFSAERLKGVDSTLKIQPAKLEDSAVYLCASSLSESEAFFGQGTRLTVV.

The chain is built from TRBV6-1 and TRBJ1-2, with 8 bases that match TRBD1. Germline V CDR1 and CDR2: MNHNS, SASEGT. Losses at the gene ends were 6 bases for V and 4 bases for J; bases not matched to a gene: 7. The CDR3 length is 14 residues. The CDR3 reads CASRFGQGLYGYTF. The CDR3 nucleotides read TGTGCCAGCAGATTCGGACAGGGCCTCTATGGCTACACCTTC.

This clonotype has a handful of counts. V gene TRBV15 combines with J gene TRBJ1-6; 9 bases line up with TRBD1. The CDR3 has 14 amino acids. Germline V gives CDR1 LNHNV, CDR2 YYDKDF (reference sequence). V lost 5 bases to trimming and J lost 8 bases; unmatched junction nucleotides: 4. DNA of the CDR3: TGTGCCACCAGCCGACGACAGGGGGATTCACCCCTCCACTTT. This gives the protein CATSRRQGDSPLHF.

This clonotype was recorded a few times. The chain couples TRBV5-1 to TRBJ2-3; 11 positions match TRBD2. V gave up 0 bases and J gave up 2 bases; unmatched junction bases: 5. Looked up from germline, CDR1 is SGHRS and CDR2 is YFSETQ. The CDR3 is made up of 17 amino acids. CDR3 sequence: CASSLASSGGNTDTQYF. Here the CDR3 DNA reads TGCGCCAGCAGCTTGGCCTCTAGCGGGGGGAACACAGATACGCAGTATTTT.

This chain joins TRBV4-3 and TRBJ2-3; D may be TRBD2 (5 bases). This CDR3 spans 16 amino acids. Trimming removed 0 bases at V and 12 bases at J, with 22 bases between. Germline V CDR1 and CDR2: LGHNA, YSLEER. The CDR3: CASSQDIQLTTSRQYF. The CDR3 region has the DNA TGCGCCAGCAGCCAAGATATACAGCTGACTACTAGTCGTCAGTATTTT.

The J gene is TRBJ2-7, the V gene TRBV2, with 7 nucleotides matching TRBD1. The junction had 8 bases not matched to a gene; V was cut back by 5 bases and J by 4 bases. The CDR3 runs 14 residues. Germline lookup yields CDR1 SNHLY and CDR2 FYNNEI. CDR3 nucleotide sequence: TGTGCCAGCAGTAAGGACAGGTCGTCTTACGAGCAGTACTTC. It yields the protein CASSKDRSSYEQYF.

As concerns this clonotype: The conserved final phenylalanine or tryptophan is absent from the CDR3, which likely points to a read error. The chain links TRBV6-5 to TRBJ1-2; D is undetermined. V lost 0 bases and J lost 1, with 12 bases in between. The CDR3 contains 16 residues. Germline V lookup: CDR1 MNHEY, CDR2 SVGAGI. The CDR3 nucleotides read TGTGCCAGCAGTTACTCGGGGTCCGCCTTTAACTATGGCTACACCCTC. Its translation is CASSYSGSAFNYGYTL.

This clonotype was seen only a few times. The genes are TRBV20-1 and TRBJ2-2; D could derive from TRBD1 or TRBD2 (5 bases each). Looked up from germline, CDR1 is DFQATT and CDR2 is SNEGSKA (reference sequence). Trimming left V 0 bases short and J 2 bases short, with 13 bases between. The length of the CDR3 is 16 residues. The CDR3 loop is CSARDWGRTNTGELFF. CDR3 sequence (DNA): TGCAGTGCTAGAGATTGGGGCAGGACTAACACCGGGGAGCTGTTTTTT.

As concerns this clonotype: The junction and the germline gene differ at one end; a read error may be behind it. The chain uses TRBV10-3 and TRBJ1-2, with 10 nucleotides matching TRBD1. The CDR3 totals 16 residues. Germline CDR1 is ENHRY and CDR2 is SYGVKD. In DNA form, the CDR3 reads TGTGCCATCAGTGCGGAATCGACAGGGGGCGTGTATGGCTGCACCTTC. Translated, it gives CAISAESTGGVYGCTF.

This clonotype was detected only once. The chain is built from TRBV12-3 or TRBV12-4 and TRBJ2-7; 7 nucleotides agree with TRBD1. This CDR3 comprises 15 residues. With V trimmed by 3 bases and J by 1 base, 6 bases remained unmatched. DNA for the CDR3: TGTGCCAGCAGTTTCGATCGGGACAGATCCTACGAGCAGTACTTC. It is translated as CASSFDRDRSYEQYF.

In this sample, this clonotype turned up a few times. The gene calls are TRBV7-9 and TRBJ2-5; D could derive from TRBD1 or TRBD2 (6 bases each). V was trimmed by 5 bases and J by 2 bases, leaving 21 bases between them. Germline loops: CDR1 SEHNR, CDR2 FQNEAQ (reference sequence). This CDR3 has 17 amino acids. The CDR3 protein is CASSPGAFGHQQETQYF. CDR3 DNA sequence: TGTGCCAGCAGCCCGGGGGCGTTCGGGCACCAACAAGAGACCCAGTACTTC.

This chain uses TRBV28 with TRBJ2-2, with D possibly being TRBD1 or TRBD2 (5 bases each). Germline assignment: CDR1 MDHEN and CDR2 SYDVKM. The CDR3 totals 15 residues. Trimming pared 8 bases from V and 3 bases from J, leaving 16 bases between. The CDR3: CASFQGAVYTGELFF. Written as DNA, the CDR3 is TGTGCCAGCTTTCAGGGAGCGGTATACACCGGGGAGCTGTTTTTT.

The CDR3 loop is CASSLGGSGANVLTF. In DNA form, the CDR3 reads TGCGCCAGCAGCTTGGGCGGGTCTGGGGCCAACGTCCTGACTTTC. This chain links TRBV5-1 with TRBJ2-6; possible D gene TRBD2, 5 bases. Germline V gene lookup returns CDR1 SGHRS and CDR2 YFSETQ. The CDR3 is made up of 15 amino acids. The V gene lost 0 bases and the J gene lost 1 base, with 5 bases spanning the gap.

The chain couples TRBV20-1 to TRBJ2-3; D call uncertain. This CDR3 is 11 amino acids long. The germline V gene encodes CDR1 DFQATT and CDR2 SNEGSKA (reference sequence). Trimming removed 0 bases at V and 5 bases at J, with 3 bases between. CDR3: CSARDLDTQYF. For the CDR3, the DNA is TGCAGTGCTAGAGATCTAGATACGCAGTATTTT.

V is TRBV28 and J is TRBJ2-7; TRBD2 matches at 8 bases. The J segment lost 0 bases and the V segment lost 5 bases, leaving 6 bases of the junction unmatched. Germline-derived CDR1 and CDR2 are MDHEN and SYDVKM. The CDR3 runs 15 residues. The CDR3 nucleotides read TGTGCCAGCAGTACAGGACTAGCAAACTCCTACGAGCAGTACTTC. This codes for CASSTGLANSYEQYF.

The CDR3 reads CSARLSLGRTYEQYF. DNA for the CDR3: TGCAGTGCTAGACTATCCTTGGGGCGAACCTACGAGCAGTACTTC. The chain carries TRBV20-1 and TRBJ2-7; possible D gene TRBD1, 5 bases. This CDR3 has 15 amino acids. The V and J ends lost 2 bases and 2 bases respectively, with 16 bases between them. Germline V gives CDR1 DFQATT, CDR2 SNEGSKA (reference sequence).